The clone carrying this TCR beta chain has just a few counts. The CDR3 extends over 13 amino acids. Germline CDR1 reads SQVTM; CDR2 reads ANQGSEA. V lost 4 bases to trimming and J lost 3 bases, with 12 bases between them. The data were obtained in a study of CD8+ T cells in alopecia areata. Whole-study context: Treatment of the treated patients consisted of oral tofacitinib, 5 to 10 mg twice daily.

RNA, once extracted, was reverse transcribed into cDNA for use as the sequencing template. Clones were read by immunoSEQ multiplex PCR, and TCRdb kept only the in-frame ones, dropping some. This sample yields under 250,000 clones, of which around three fifths are seen a single time; over 0.4% belongs to the top ten. The receptor was isolated from a human donor with alopecia areata. This rearrangement joins TRBV29-1 to TRBJ1-1; D perhaps matches TRBD1 (5 bases). The sequencing used CD4+ T cells sorted from blood, collected at week 0. CDR3 in amino acids: CSVVTQAHTEAFF. The CDR3 DNA sequence: TGCAGCGTTGTAACACAGGCGCACACTGAAGCTTTCTTT.